Detailed here is one TCR beta chain. The antigen remains unidentified. From the approximately 120-subject validation cohort, which was separate from the approximately 670-subject first cohort, the donors were drawn. Sequencing was performed with immunoSEQ multiplex PCR; in TCRdb, only in-frame clones are kept and a portion is missing. Counted here are some 240,000 clones, about 86% occurring once; the ten biggest clones make up 1.2%. This entry comes from a study of cytomegalovirus exposure and HLA in healthy donors. Whole-study results and caveats: According to a subsequent analysis, TCR clusters identified in the first cohort showed a tendency to co-occur across the 110 or so validation repertoires. Rarity marked most TCR sequences, yet some public TCRs occurred in many donors. Listed as cytomegalovirus-associated were 170 or so TCR beta chains.

The TCR originated in a woman aged 30 to 39 in good health and CMV-seropositive. The sequenced sample was PBMCs.

CDR3 residues: CASSRGLAGGQETQYF. In nucleotides, the CDR3 is TGTGCCAGCAGCCGAGGACTAGCGGGAGGGCAAGAGACCCAGTACTTC. V gene TRBV7-9 combines with J gene TRBJ2-5; 15 bases fit TRBD2. The length of the CDR3 is 16 residues. CDR1 is SEHNR and CDR2 is FQNEAQ in the germline V gene (reference sequence). J was trimmed by 2 bases and V by 5 bases; bases with no gene match: 3.